A selection of T cell receptor beta chains follows, all from one sample in a study of blood T cell repertoires in COVID-19. The protocol was immunoSEQ multiplex PCR, while the TCRdb copy is restricted to in-frame clones and leaves out a portion. The repertoire holds 150,000 to 200,000 clones, with roughly four fifths as singletons. Material: peripheral blood. Receptors were obtained from a woman in her seventies with COVID-19, enrolled during active disease. The CDR3 runs from the conserved cysteine through the conserved F or W. The order of the fields is J gene, clone size, V gene, D gene, CDR3 DNA, CDR3 protein. A D gene is named only where the DNA matches it firmly. The listing skips clone size in some rows; elsewhere it reads once, few, many or a size class.

j_gene: TRBJ1-2
abundance: .
v_gene: TRBV7-2
d_gene: .
CDR3nt: TGTGCCAGCAGCTTGGTGGGGGGGCGAGCTAACTATGGCTACACCTTC
CDR3aa: CASSLVGGRANYGYTF

j_gene: TRBJ2-7
abundance: .
v_gene: TRBV9
d_gene: .
CDR3nt: TGTGCCAGCAGCGTAGGTCTAGCTAAGGAGCAGTACTTC
CDR3aa: CASSVGLAKEQYF

j_gene: TRBJ1-5
abundance: .
v_gene: TRBV7-2
d_gene: TRBD1
CDR3nt: TGTGCCAGCAGCCTCCACAGGGGGCAGCCCCAGCATTTT
CDR3aa: CASSLHRGQPQHF

j_gene: TRBJ2-3
abundance: once
v_gene: TRBV5-1
d_gene: .
CDR3nt: TGCGCCAGCAGCACCGAGGGGGATAGCACAGATACGCAGTATTTT
CDR3aa: CASSTEGDSTDTQYF

j_gene: TRBJ2-5
abundance: .
v_gene: TRBV6-5
d_gene: .
CDR3nt: TGTGCCAGCAGTCCCGCGGGACAGCAAGAGACCCAGTACTTC
CDR3aa: CASSPAGQQETQYF

j_gene: TRBJ2-2
abundance: .
v_gene: TRBV4-2
d_gene: .
CDR3nt: TGTGCCAGCAGCCAAGACGACTCCGGGGAGCTGTTTTTT
CDR3aa: CASSQDDSGELFF

j_gene: TRBJ2-1
abundance: .
v_gene: TRBV6-5
d_gene: .
CDR3nt: TGTGCCAGCAGGGTTACTAGCCCGGGGGTTTATGAGCAGTTCTTC
CDR3aa: CASRVTSPGVYEQFF

j_gene: TRBJ1-3
abundance: .
v_gene: TRBV4-3
d_gene: .
CDR3nt: TGCGCCAGCAGCCAAGAAAGTCCTGAGACAGCGTACTCTGGAAACACCATATATTTT
CDR3aa: CASSQESPETAYSGNTIYF

j_gene: TRBJ2-1
abundance: .
v_gene: TRBV7-9
d_gene: .
CDR3nt: TGTGCCAGCAGCAAAACAGGGAAGGCCTACAATGAGCAGTTCTTC
CDR3aa: CASSKTGKAYNEQFF

j_gene: TRBJ1-2
abundance: .
v_gene: TRBV7-9
d_gene: TRBD1
CDR3nt: TGTGCCAGCGGACCGGGACAGGGATACTATGGCTACACCTTC
CDR3aa: CASGPGQGYYGYTF

j_gene: TRBJ1-1
abundance: once
v_gene: TRBV7-2
d_gene: .
CDR3nt: TGTGCCAGCAGCCTAGGACAGAACACTGAAGCTTTCTTT
CDR3aa: CASSLGQNTEAFF

j_gene: TRBJ2-3
abundance: .
v_gene: TRBV5-1
d_gene: .
CDR3nt: TGCGCCAGCAGCTCCGGAGTAGCGGCGATCACAGATACGCAGTATTTT
CDR3aa: CASSSGVAAITDTQYF

j_gene: TRBJ2-2
abundance: .
v_gene: TRBV19
d_gene: .
CDR3nt: TGTGCCAGTAGTATAGATCGAGGGTCCGGGGAGCTGTTTTTT
CDR3aa: CASSIDRGSGELFF

j_gene: TRBJ1-6
abundance: .
v_gene: TRBV7-9
d_gene: TRBD1
CDR3nt: TGTGCCAGCAGCTTAGGACAGGGCGAGAATTCACCCCTCCACTTT
CDR3aa: CASSLGQGENSPLHF

j_gene: TRBJ2-1
abundance: .
v_gene: TRBV5-1
d_gene: TRBD2
CDR3nt: TGCGCCAGCAGCTTAGCGGGAGGGCAAGGTAGTGAGCAGTTCTTC
CDR3aa: CASSLAGGQGSEQFF

j_gene: TRBJ2-7
abundance: .
v_gene: TRBV9
d_gene: .
CDR3nt: TGTGCCAGCAGCGTAGTGGGACTCGATGGCTACGAGCAGTACTTC
CDR3aa: CASSVVGLDGYEQYF

j_gene: TRBJ2-3
abundance: .
v_gene: TRBV3-1/TRBV3-2
d_gene: TRBD2
CDR3nt: TGTGCCAGCAGCCAAGGGAACGGGAGGGGCGAAGATACGCAGTATTTT
CDR3aa: CASSQGNGRGEDTQYF

j_gene: TRBJ1-2
abundance: .
v_gene: TRBV3-1/TRBV3-2
d_gene: .
CDR3nt: TGTGCCAGCAGCCAAGCCCTCTATGGCTACACCTTC
CDR3aa: CASSQALYGYTF

j_gene: TRBJ2-1
abundance: .
v_gene: TRBV9
d_gene: .
CDR3nt: TGTGCCAGCAGCGTAGCTCCTTTCCTCAATGAGCAGTTCTTC
CDR3aa: CASSVAPFLNEQFF

j_gene: TRBJ1-4
abundance: .
v_gene: TRBV28
d_gene: TRBD1
CDR3nt: TGTGCCAGCAACCGTTGGCGGGGGACAGGCGAAAAACTGTTTTTT
CDR3aa: CASNRWRGTGEKLFF

j_gene: TRBJ2-6
abundance: .
v_gene: TRBV30
d_gene: .
CDR3nt: TGTGCCCGGGGGAGGTACTCTGGGGCCAACGTCCTGACTTTC
CDR3aa: CARGRYSGANVLTF

j_gene: TRBJ1-1
abundance: .
v_gene: TRBV18
d_gene: .
CDR3nt: TGTGCCAGCTCACCTCCCTTAGCCTTGGCTCGGGGGGGCACTGAAGCTTTCTTT
CDR3aa: CASSPPLALARGGTEAFF

j_gene: TRBJ2-2
abundance: .
v_gene: TRBV12-5
d_gene: .
CDR3nt: TGTGCTAGTGGTTTTTCTCAGGGAAAGGGCACCGGGGAGCTGTTTTTT
CDR3aa: CASGFSQGKGTGELFF

j_gene: TRBJ2-7
abundance: .
v_gene: TRBV3-1/TRBV3-2
d_gene: .
CDR3nt: TGTGCCAGCAGCCGCGGGGACAGAGGATGGCAGTACTTC
CDR3aa: CASSRGDRGWQYF

j_gene: TRBJ2-1
abundance: .
v_gene: TRBV6-2/TRBV6-3
d_gene: TRBD2
CDR3nt: TGTGCCAGCAGTTACCCGACTAGCGGGAGCTATGAGCAGTTCTTC
CDR3aa: CASSYPTSGSYEQFF

j_gene: TRBJ1-5
abundance: .
v_gene: TRBV19
d_gene: TRBD1
CDR3nt: TGTGCCAGTACCGTACAGGGGTCACGGGGCAATCAGCCCCAGCATTTT
CDR3aa: CASTVQGSRGNQPQHF

j_gene: TRBJ2-3
abundance: .
v_gene: TRBV7-2
d_gene: TRBD2
CDR3nt: TGTGCCAGCAGCCCCTGGACTAGCGGGAGCTCAGATACGCAGTATTTT
CDR3aa: CASSPWTSGSSDTQYF

j_gene: TRBJ1-1
abundance: many
v_gene: TRBV6-2/TRBV6-3
d_gene: .
CDR3nt: TGTGCCAGCAGTTTGTTCGGGAAGAACACTGAAGCTTTCTTT
CDR3aa: CASSLFGKNTEAFF

j_gene: TRBJ1-6
abundance: .
v_gene: TRBV19
d_gene: TRBD1
CDR3nt: TGTGCCAGTAGTAGCACAGGGGGCTATAATTCACCCCTCCACTTT
CDR3aa: CASSSTGGYNSPLHF

j_gene: TRBJ2-7
abundance: .
v_gene: TRBV7-9
d_gene: .
CDR3nt: TGTGCCAGCAGCCGTTCGGACGGGAGTTCCTACGAGCAGTACTTC
CDR3aa: CASSRSDGSSYEQYF

j_gene: TRBJ1-5
abundance: .
v_gene: TRBV9
d_gene: .
CDR3nt: TGTGCCAGCAGCGTAGGGCAGGTCGATCAGCCCCAGCATTTT
CDR3aa: CASSVGQVDQPQHF

j_gene: TRBJ1-3
abundance: .
v_gene: TRBV5-1
d_gene: .
CDR3nt: TGCGCCAGCAGCGATAACCCTAGGTCCTCTGGAAACACCATATATTTT
CDR3aa: CASSDNPRSSGNTIYF

j_gene: TRBJ2-6
abundance: .
v_gene: TRBV6-6
d_gene: TRBD2
CDR3nt: TGTGCCAGCGGTCCGGGACTAGCGGGAGGGATGTCTGGGGCCAACGTCCTGACTTTC
CDR3aa: CASGPGLAGGMSGANVLTF

j_gene: TRBJ1-2
abundance: .
v_gene: TRBV24-1
d_gene: .
CDR3nt: TGTGCCACCAGTGATTTTCCCTTTAACTATGGCTACACCTTC
CDR3aa: CATSDFPFNYGYTF

j_gene: TRBJ2-5
abundance: .
v_gene: TRBV9
d_gene: TRBD1
CDR3nt: TGTGCCAGCAGCCTAGGGGCAGGGGGCGGCGAGACCCAGTACTTC
CDR3aa: CASSLGAGGGETQYF

j_gene: TRBJ2-7
abundance: .
v_gene: TRBV25-1
d_gene: .
CDR3nt: TGTGCCAGCAGTGAATTGGGGAAAGGGGGCTACGAGCAGTACTTC
CDR3aa: CASSELGKGGYEQYF

j_gene: TRBJ2-5
abundance: few
v_gene: TRBV7-2
d_gene: .
CDR3nt: TGTGCCAGCAGCTTCAGGGTCCAAGAGACCCAGTACTTC
CDR3aa: CASSFRVQETQYF

j_gene: TRBJ1-2
abundance: .
v_gene: TRBV6-2/TRBV6-3
d_gene: .
CDR3nt: TGTGCCAGCAGTTTCGGACAACAAACTGATTCCAACTATGGCTACACCTTC
CDR3aa: CASSFGQQTDSNYGYTF

j_gene: TRBJ2-1
abundance: .
v_gene: TRBV28
d_gene: TRBD2
CDR3nt: TGTGCCAGCAGTTCCGCCGGGGGGTCCTACAATGAGCAGTTCTTC
CDR3aa: CASSSAGGSYNEQFF

j_gene: TRBJ1-1
abundance: .
v_gene: TRBV24-1
d_gene: .
CDR3nt: TGTGCCACCAGAGGCGGCACTGAAGCTTTCTTT
CDR3aa: CATRGGTEAFF

j_gene: TRBJ1-5
abundance: once
v_gene: TRBV6-5
d_gene: .
CDR3nt: TGTGCCAGCAGTTATCGGGCGGGGATTGGCAATCAGCCCCAGCATTTT
CDR3aa: CASSYRAGIGNQPQHF

j_gene: TRBJ1-2
abundance: .
v_gene: TRBV5-6
d_gene: .
CDR3nt: TGTGCCAGCAGGGGAGGGGTTGGCTACACCTTC
CDR3aa: CASRGGVGYTF

j_gene: TRBJ1-2
abundance: .
v_gene: TRBV28
d_gene: .
CDR3nt: TGTGCCAGCAGTCCCGGACACCGAATCTATGGCTACACCTTC
CDR3aa: CASSPGHRIYGYTF

j_gene: TRBJ2-1
abundance: .
v_gene: TRBV10-1
d_gene: TRBD2
CDR3nt: TGCGCCAGCAGTCCCAATAGCGGGAGCCGAGAGCAGTTCTTC
CDR3aa: CASSPNSGSREQFF

j_gene: TRBJ2-1
abundance: .
v_gene: TRBV5-4
d_gene: .
CDR3nt: TGTGCCAGCAGCCTAGATCCTAGGAGCCATGAGCAGTTCTTC
CDR3aa: CASSLDPRSHEQFF

j_gene: TRBJ2-7
abundance: .
v_gene: TRBV5-1
d_gene: TRBD1
CDR3nt: TGCGCCAGCAGCTTTACAGGGGGTTTCTACGAGCAGTACTTC
CDR3aa: CASSFTGGFYEQYF

j_gene: TRBJ1-1
abundance: .
v_gene: TRBV5-1
d_gene: TRBD1
CDR3nt: TGCGCCAGCAGCTTGGCTGGGACAGGGGGCACTGAAGCTTTCTTT
CDR3aa: CASSLAGTGGTEAFF

j_gene: TRBJ1-1
abundance: .
v_gene: TRBV28
d_gene: .
CDR3nt: TGTGCCAGCAGTTTCGGGGGATACGCTGAAGCTTTCTTT
CDR3aa: CASSFGGYAEAFF

j_gene: TRBJ2-1
abundance: once
v_gene: TRBV3-1/TRBV3-2
d_gene: TRBD2
CDR3nt: TGTGCCAGTTCGTTAGCGGGAGGGATGAATGAGCAGTTCTTC
CDR3aa: CASSLAGGMNEQFF

j_gene: TRBJ1-1
abundance: .
v_gene: TRBV27
d_gene: TRBD1
CDR3nt: TGTGCCAGCAGGCCTCGGGACAGCTCCCAGGTCAAATTT
CDR3aa: CASRPRDSSQVKF

j_gene: TRBJ2-5
abundance: .
v_gene: TRBV11-3
d_gene: TRBD1
CDR3nt: TGTGCCAGCAGCTTAGGGACAGGGATCGGGGAGACCCAGTACTTC
CDR3aa: CASSLGTGIGETQYF

j_gene: TRBJ1-5
abundance: .
v_gene: TRBV28
d_gene: .
CDR3nt: TGTGCCAGCAGTTTATCGGGGGGCAGTCAGCCCCAGCATTTT
CDR3aa: CASSLSGGSQPQHF

j_gene: TRBJ1-5
abundance: .
v_gene: TRBV6-1
d_gene: .
CDR3nt: TGTGCCAGCAGTGAATTTACGGGACACCCAGCCGTCCACCCGCCCCAGCATTTT
CDR3aa: CASSEFTGHPAVHPPQHF

j_gene: TRBJ1-6
abundance: few
v_gene: TRBV5-6
d_gene: .
CDR3nt: TGTGCCAGCAGCTTGGTGGCCCCGGGAGGTAATTCACCCCTCCACTTT
CDR3aa: CASSLVAPGGNSPLHF

j_gene: TRBJ1-2
abundance: .
v_gene: TRBV24-1
d_gene: TRBD1
CDR3nt: TGTGCCACCAGTGATTCTGGACAGGACGGTTATGGCTACACCTTC
CDR3aa: CATSDSGQDGYGYTF